The 28 T cell receptor beta chains in this list originate from one sample, sequenced in a study of blood T cell repertoires in COVID-19. Repertoires were generated with immunoSEQ multiplex PCR, while TCRdb's copy carries only in-frame clones and drops some. The table records about 250,000 clones, about 85% of them present only once. The sample comprised peripheral blood. Receptors were obtained from a man younger than 30 with active or convalescent COVID-19.

This clone has only one observation. This chain connects TRBV6-5 to TRBJ2-1; D possibly corresponds to TRBD1 (5 bases). With 1 base removed from V and 7 bases from J, the gap between germline ends came to 17 bases. This CDR3 contains 16 residues. From germline, CDR1 is MNHEY and CDR2 SVGAGI. CDR3 DNA: TGTGCCAGCAGTTACTTAAGTAGGGGCGTAGGGAATGAGCAGTTCTTC. Translation gives CASSYLSRGVGNEQFF.

The rearrangement uses TRBV19 and TRBJ2-2, with D tentatively TRBD2 (6 bases). This CDR3 has 16 residues. V was trimmed by 0 bases and J by 5 bases, leaving 13 bases between them. CDR1 is LNHDA and CDR2 is SQIVND in the germline V gene (reference sequence). The CDR3 reads CASSIDRRLVTGELFF. CDR3 sequence (DNA): TGTGCCAGTAGTATAGATCGGCGACTAGTAACCGGGGAGCTGTTTTTT. The whole variable domain, filled in from reference TRBV19 and TRBJ2-2, reads DGGITQSPKYLFRKEGQNVTLSCEQNLNHDAMYWYRQDPGQGLRLIYYSQIVNDFQKGDIAEGYSVSREKKESFPLTVTSAQKNPTAFYLCASSIDRRLVTGELFFGEGSRLTVL.

The V gene is TRBV30, the J gene TRBJ2-7, with 7 bases lining up with TRBD2. Per germline, CDR1 GTSNPN and CDR2 SVGIG (reference sequence). This CDR3 contains 14 residues. The J segment lost 2 bases and the V segment lost 0 bases, leaving 4 bases of the junction unmatched. This CDR3 is CAWSVDGRTYEQYF. The CDR3 nucleotides read TGTGCCTGGAGTGTAGACGGGAGGACCTACGAGCAGTACTTC.

This clone occurred once. V gene TRBV28 combines with J gene TRBJ2-7, with D perhaps TRBD1 (7 bases). Trimming took off 6 bases at V and 0 bases at J, with 12 bases between the two ends. CDR1 and CDR2 from the germline V gene are MDHEN and SYDVKM. This CDR3 region has 14 residues. The CDR3 nucleotides are TGTGCCAGCAGACGTCAGGGGGGCTCCTACGAGCAGTACTTC. Translated, it gives CASRRQGGSYEQYF.

The V gene is TRBV4-1, the J gene TRBJ1-3, with unresolved D. Germline values: CDR1 MGHRA, CDR2 YSYEKL. The CDR3 runs 17 residues. V was trimmed by 4 bases and J by 0 bases, leaving 16 bases between them. CDR3 coding DNA: TGCGCCAGCAGCCCACCCCCCGGTGAGGGCTCTGGAAACACCATATATTTT. This encodes CASSPPPGEGSGNTIYF.

This clone was detected only once. This chain connects TRBV28 to TRBJ1-1; 9 nucleotides line up with TRBD1. Per the germline V gene, CDR1 is MDHEN and CDR2 is SYDVKM. The CDR3 is 16 residues long. V trimming: 3 bases; J trimming: 5 bases; junction bases outside the gene matches: 10. The chain's CDR3 is CASSFRTGARGTEAFF. The CDR3 DNA is TGTGCCAGCAGTTTCCGGACAGGGGCTCGTGGAACTGAAGCTTTCTTT.

The rearrangement uses TRBV29-1 and TRBJ1-2; 9 bases align to TRBD1. CDR3 length: 11 amino acids. V shed 4 bases, J shed 10 bases, and the junction held 4 bases outside the gene matches. CDR1 SQVTM and CDR2 ANQGSEA come from the germline V gene. The CDR3 DNA reads TGCAGCGTTGCCACAGGGGGCGACTACACCTTC. It translates to CSVATGGDYTF.

The CDR3, as DNA: TGTGCCAGTAGTATCAAACAGAATAATTCACCCCTCCACTTT. Translating it yields CASSIKQNNSPLHF. The chain combines TRBV19 with TRBJ1-6, with D unresolved. The germline CDR1 and CDR2 sequences are LNHDA and SQIVND (reference sequence). With 3 bases removed from V and 5 bases from J, the gap between germline ends came to 8 bases. The CDR3 runs to 14 residues.

The V gene is TRBV6-2 or TRBV6-3, the J gene TRBJ2-7; tentatively, D is TRBD1 (5 bases). The V end lost 0 bases, the J end lost 2 bases, and 14 bases lay between the germline ends. The CDR3 sequence is 16 residues long. The germline gives CDR1 MNHEY, CDR2 SVGEGT. The CDR3 loop is CASSYSSGHNPYEQYF. CDR3 nucleotide sequence: TGTGCCAGCAGTTACTCCTCCGGACATAATCCCTACGAGCAGTACTTC.

The chain joins TRBV5-6 to TRBJ1-6; D might be TRBD1 (5 bases). V lost 0 bases and J 5 bases, leaving 9 bases between the germline ends. Germline V gene sequence: CDR1 SGHDT, CDR2 YYEEEE. CDR3 length equals 15 residues. DNA of the CDR3: TGTGCCAGCAGCTTGGCTACGGGGGATAATTCACCCCTCCACTTT. Translation gives CASSLATGDNSPLHF.

This clone was detected once. The chain uses TRBV4-3 and TRBJ2-1, with D possibly matching TRBD1 (5 bases). CDR3 size: 18 residues. V gave up 3 bases and J gave up 0 bases, with 18 bases separating them. Germline lookup yields CDR1 LGHNA and CDR2 YSLEER. The CDR3 here is CASSHDGADSGSYNEQFF. The CDR3 DNA is TGCGCCAGCAGCCACGACGGCGCCGACAGTGGCTCCTACAATGAGCAGTTCTTC.

As regards this clone: The sample has other DNA sequences that encode this CDR3 too. The chain has TRBV9 and TRBJ2-2; D remains unclear. In germline, CDR1 is SGDLS, CDR2 YYNGEE. V lost 0 bases to trimming and J lost 4 bases, with 7 bases between them. The CDR3 has 14 residues. The DNA of the CDR3 is TGTGCCAGCAGCGTAGGGTATAGCACCGGGGAGCTGTTTTTT. Protein sequence: CASSVGYSTGELFF.

V is TRBV14 and J is TRBJ1-3; TRBD1 matches 8 bases. The CDR3 consists of 16 residues. V lost 4 bases, J lost 0 bases, and 5 bases stayed unmatched. CDR1 is SGHDN and CDR2 is FVKESK in the germline V gene. The CDR3 reads CASSLRTGPSGNTIYF. DNA of the CDR3: TGTGCCAGCAGCCTACGGACAGGGCCCTCTGGAAACACCATATATTTT.

The chain joins TRBV7-9 to TRBJ1-5; D gene ambiguous. Trimming shortened V by 1 base and J by 7 bases, and 8 bases separated the two germline ends. Germline CDR1 and CDR2: SEHNR and FQNEAQ (reference sequence). The CDR3 length is 13 residues. CDR3 amino acids: CASSLEPGQPQHF. The CDR3 DNA reads TGTGCCAGCAGCTTAGAACCAGGCCAGCCCCAGCATTTT.

The CDR3 coding sequence is TGCGCCAGCAGCTTGCACGGGGAGCTGTTTTTT. Translated, it gives CASSLHGELFF. The rearrangement uses TRBV5-1 and TRBJ2-2; D is ambiguous. The CDR3 covers 11 residues. In germline, CDR1 is SGHRS, CDR2 YFSETQ. The V end was cut by 1 base, the J end by 7 bases, with 2 bases between.

The V call is TRBV5-6, the J call TRBJ1-1; TRBD1 aligns across 10 bases. The V gene end was trimmed by 2 bases and the J gene end by 1 base; junction bases not matched to a gene: 5. Germline CDR1 is SGHDT and CDR2 is YYEEEE. The CDR3 loop spans 16 amino acids. DNA for the CDR3: TGTGCCAGCAGCTTAGGGACAGGGGCAGGGAACACTGAAGCTTTCTTT. Its protein is CASSLGTGAGNTEAFF.

The V gene is TRBV6-4, the J gene TRBJ2-7; maybe TRBD2 (5 bases). The V gene's germline CDR1 is MRHNA and CDR2 SNTAGT. The V end lost 2 bases, the J end lost 2 bases, and 16 bases lay between the germline ends. The CDR3 totals 16 residues. Written as DNA, the CDR3 is TGTGCCAGCAGTGACCCCCGGCGGGTGCCAACCTACGAGCAGTACTTC. This codes for CASSDPRRVPTYEQYF.

This sequence joins TRBV30 and TRBJ1-1; no clear D. Germline lookup yields CDR1 GTSNPN and CDR2 SVGIG (reference sequence). V was pared by 0 bases and J by 1 base, with 9 bases between. This CDR3 contains 14 residues. This chain's CDR3 is CAWSVLTGNTEAFF. CDR3 nucleotide sequence: TGTGCCTGGAGTGTACTTACTGGGAACACTGAAGCTTTCTTT.

V gene TRBV21-1 combines with J gene TRBJ2-3; no DNA check was done on the table's D call, TRBD1. TRBV21-1 is classified as a pseudogene. This CDR3 region has 15 residues. The CDR3 DNA reads TGTGCCAGCAGCAAATATGTGGGGGCCGACAATACGCAGTATTTT. This gives the protein CASSKYVGADNTQYF.

This clone was detected only a few times. This specimen includes other DNA sequences encoding the same CDR3. This chain connects TRBV2 to TRBJ2-1; D is unresolved. The CDR3 covers 11 residues. V was clipped by 5 bases and J by 3 bases, with 2 bases between them. Germline CDR1 is SNHLY and CDR2 is FYNNEI. The CDR3 DNA follows: TGTGCCAGCAGTTACTACAATGAGCAGTTCTTC. Residues: CASSYYNEQFF.

This chain links TRBV4-3 with TRBJ1-2; D possibly corresponds to TRBD1 (5 bases). The length of the CDR3 is 16 residues. Looked up from germline, CDR1 is LGHNA and CDR2 is YSLEER. The V end lost 0 bases, the J end lost 0 bases, and 11 bases lay between the germline ends. The CDR3 sequence: CASSQDAGRSNYGYTF. In DNA, the CDR3 is TGCGCCAGCAGCCAAGACGCAGGGCGGTCTAACTATGGCTACACCTTC.

The gene calls are TRBV19 and TRBJ2-1, with 9 bases identical to TRBD2. The germline CDR1 and CDR2 sequences are LNHDA and SQIVND (reference sequence). The junction had 6 bases not matched to a gene; V was cut back by 1 base and J by 2 bases. The CDR3 length is 17 residues. CDR3 coding DNA: TGTGCCAGTAGTATAGCTCCGACTAGCGGTACCTACAATGAGCAGTTCTTC. It codes for CASSIAPTSGTYNEQFF.

The chain links TRBV20-1 to TRBJ2-5; D remains unclear. This CDR3 contains 11 residues. The V gene's germline CDR1 is DFQATT and CDR2 SNEGSKA (reference sequence). Trimming took 3 bases from V and 4 from J, leaving 6 bases between them. The CDR3 DNA follows: TGCAGTGCTAGGGGCCCAGAGACCCAGTACTTC. Amino acid sequence: CSARGPETQYF.

This chain uses TRBV10-3 with TRBJ1-1, with 11 bases that match TRBD1. The junction had 6 bases not matched to a gene; V was cut back by 5 bases and J by 1 base. Germline CDR1 reads ENHRY; CDR2 reads SYGVKD. The CDR3 runs 16 residues. The CDR3 nucleotides read TGTGCCATCAGTAGGACAGGGGGCGCGGGGAACACTGAAGCTTTCTTT. It is translated as CAISRTGGAGNTEAFF.

The rearrangement uses TRBV11-3 and TRBJ2-2; 9 bases are a match to TRBD1. The ends lost 5 bases at V and 6 bases at J; junction bases unmatched: 10. The CDR3 has 16 residues. Germline-derived CDR1 and CDR2 are SGHNT and YENEEA. The CDR3 sequence is CASSPTGQGLPGELFF. The CDR3 DNA reads as TGTGCCAGCAGCCCGACGGGACAGGGCTTACCCGGGGAGCTGTTTTTT.

This chain joins TRBV5-4 and TRBJ2-7; perhaps TRBD1 as D (6 bases). CDR1 is SGHNT, CDR2 YYREEE, per germline (reference sequence). The CDR3 contains 14 residues. Trimming left V 3 bases short and J 3 bases short, with 13 bases between. The chain's CDR3 is CASSSPGQIYEQYF. In nucleotides, the CDR3 is TGTGCCAGCAGCTCACCGGGACAAATCTACGAGCAGTACTTC.

This sequence joins TRBV5-5 and TRBJ2-7, with D perhaps TRBD2 (6 bases). Germline V gene data show CDR1 as SGHKS and CDR2 as YYEKEE (reference sequence). The V and J ends lost 4 bases and 2 bases respectively, with 13 bases between them. The CDR3 has 14 amino acids. CDR3 coding DNA: TGTGCCAGCAGCGTCCCCGGGGGAGCCTACGAGCAGTACTTC. Protein: CASSVPGGAYEQYF.

This clone has only one observation. V gene TRBV4-3 combines with J gene TRBJ2-3; 10 bases are shared with TRBD2. Germline CDR1 and CDR2: LGHNA and YSLEER. The J segment lost 5 bases and the V segment lost 0 bases, leaving 8 bases of the junction unmatched. CDR3 length: 17 amino acids. CDR3 DNA: TGCGCCAGCAGCCAAGATGGGCTAGCGGGAGCTGGAGATACGCAGTATTTT. Amino acid sequence: CASSQDGLAGAGDTQYF.